This T cell receptor beta chain was captured in a study of shared clonotypes between healthy human individuals. Looking at the study overall: Researchers assigned three CD4 naive, three CD4 memory, two CD8 naive and one CD8 memory plate to each donor. Points from the study as a whole: It was the few donors that limited the genetic and exposure-history diversity represented. The study generally estimated greater richness for naive than memory subsets.

Libraries were prepared by immunoSEQ multiplex PCR; TCRdb keeps only in-frame clonotypes and omits some of them. The table has about 2.1 million clones, around 93% seen once. A note on this clone: Its target is unknown.

Germline CDR1 and CDR2: LNHDA and SQIVND (reference sequence). The CDR3 is made up of 16 amino acids. The V end was cut by 6 bases, the J end by 4 bases, with 19 bases between. Terminally differentiated effector memory CD45RA+ cells were excluded by CCR7 positive selection of CD45RO-negative cells. Caucasian adults residing in Nashville, Tennessee made up all the donors. The genes are TRBV19 and TRBJ2-1, with unresolved D. Sequenced sample: naive CD8+ T cells from PBMCs. This sequence originates from a young man in good health. Some clones in this sample may be carry-over from other donors' samples. In DNA, the CDR3 is TGTGCCAGTAGCTCCTCGGAAGCAGGACCTTACAATGAGCAGTTCTTC. It translates to CASSSSEAGPYNEQFF.